This passage covers 7 T cell receptor beta chains from one sample sequenced in a study of T-cell reconstitution after alpha-beta-depleted transplantation in children (dated by TCRdb to 2016 to 2018). The library was built by means of PCR. The reads were generated on an Illumina HiSeq 2500. To normalize quantification of the TCRbeta repertoire, the TCR libraries were built with molecular barcoding that relied on unique molecular identifiers. Starting from the raw public reads, TCRdb applied fastp trimming at Q25, assembled clones with MiXCR and retained in-frame beta chains. CDR3 protein sequences are deduplicated, and each keeps its most common genes and DNA. The sample records about 500,000 distinct CDR3 sequences, approximately 30% of which are singletons. Approximately 2.3% of the sample is in the top ten clones. Sample: PBMCs from the stem cell graft donor, taken from the stem cell graft. All receptors derive from a human donor who donated a stem cell graft to a child with aplastic anemia.

V usage is TRBV12-3 or TRBV12-4 and J usage is TRBJ1-6; TRBD1 matches at 9 bases. V shed 6 bases and J 11 bases; nucleotides not matched to a gene: 5. The CDR3 covers 13 residues. In DNA form, the CDR3 reads TGTGCCAGCAGCCCGGACAGGGGTGCACCCCTCCACTTT. This gives the protein CASSPDRGAPLHF.

This clonotype was seen only a few times. Relative to the germline gene, one junction end is altered; a read error may explain this. J is TRBJ2-6 and V is TRBV25-1; D may correspond to TRBD1 or TRBD2 (5 bases each). This CDR3 is built from 14 residues. Looked up from germline, CDR1 is MGHDK and CDR2 is SYGVNS. CDR3 residues: CASSEGAGANGLTF. The CDR3 coding sequence is TGTGCCAGCAGTGAAGGGGCCGGGGCCAACGGCCTGACTTTC. Supplemented by reference TRBV25-1 and TRBJ2-6, the full variable domain reads EADIYQTPRYLVIGTGKKITLECSQTMGHDKMYWYQQDPGMELHLIHYSYGVNSTEKGDLSSESTVSRIRTEHFPLTLESARPSHTSQYLCASSEGAGANGLTFGAGSRLTVL.

The chain combines TRBV5-1 with TRBJ2-2, with D tentatively TRBD1 (5 bases). With 4 bases removed from V and 0 bases from J, the gap between germline ends came to 10 bases. The germline CDR1 and CDR2 sequences are SGHRS and YFSETQ. The length of the CDR3 is 15 residues. CDR3 loop: CASSPQVTNTGELFF. DNA for the CDR3: TGCGCCAGCAGCCCACAGGTGACGAACACCGGGGAGCTGTTTTTT.

This chain joins TRBV5-4 and TRBJ2-1; 7 nucleotides agree with TRBD2. The germline V gene encodes CDR1 SGHNT and CDR2 YYREEE (reference sequence). Trimming at V came to 0 bases and at J to 9 bases, leaving 0 bases not matched to a gene. This CDR3 contains 12 residues. Here the CDR3 reads CASSLGEGEQFF. CDR3 bases: TGTGCCAGCAGCTTGGGGGAGGGTGAGCAGTTCTTC. Full variable domain (outside the CDR3, taken from reference TRBV5-4 and TRBJ2-1): ETGVTQSPTHLIKTRGQQVTLRCSSQSGHNTVSWYQQALGQGPQFIFQYYREEENGRGNFPPRFSGLQFPNYSSELNVNALELDDSALYLCASSLGEGEQFFGPGTRLTVL.

The chain employs TRBV24-1 and TRBJ2-5; possible D gene TRBD1, 6 bases. With 3 bases removed from V and 7 bases from J, the gap between germline ends came to 20 bases. CDR3 length: 16 residues. Looked up from germline, CDR1 is KGHDR and CDR2 is SFDVKD. CDR3 sequence: CATSDPAMTGRGTQYF. As DNA, the CDR3 is TGTGCCACCAGTGATCCAGCCATGACAGGTCGTGGGACCCAGTACTTC.

This clonotype has only a few counts. V is TRBV27 and J is TRBJ2-6, with D unresolved. Germline V lookup: CDR1 MNHEY, CDR2 SMNVEV (reference sequence). V lost 5 bases to trimming and J lost 0 bases, with 11 bases between them. CDR3 length: 16 residues. Here the CDR3 DNA reads TGTGCCAGCAGTAGCATAGACCCCTCTGGGGCCAACGTCCTGACTTTC. It specifies CASSSIDPSGANVLTF.

The chain combines TRBV27 with TRBJ1-6; possibly TRBD1 for D (6 bases). Germline values: CDR1 MNHEY, CDR2 SMNVEV (reference sequence). The CDR3 is made up of 18 amino acids. V lost 3 bases to trimming and J lost 0 bases, with 15 bases between them. The CDR3 spells CASSLEGDTSSYNSPLHF. DNA for the CDR3: TGTGCCAGCAGTTTGGAGGGGGATACAAGCTCCTATAATTCACCCCTCCACTTT.